Listed below are T cell receptor beta chains from one sample, sequenced in a study of T cell repertoires in cytomegalovirus infection. TCRdb independently ran MiXCR on the reads; one entry per CDR3 protein. The repertoire consists of approximately 990,000 distinct CDR3 sequences, with roughly 31% occurring once and the leading ten covering over 12%. Which antigens these TCRs recognize remains unknown. The sequencing here drew on cultured CD8+ T cells from PBMCs, taken from culture after CMV antigen stimulation. These TCRs come from a human donor in good health (CMV status not recorded). Some clones in this sample may be carry-over from other donors' samples. Each CDR3 is given without its conserved first and last residue.

>TRBJ2-3|TRBV12-3/TRBV12-4
ASSLAIGYTDTQY
>TRBJ1-3|TRBV10-3
AISKTDRSGNTIY
>TRBJ1-4|TRBV10-3
AISESQQPNEKLF
>TRBJ1-5|TRBV28
ASSSPSQFNSNQPQH
>TRBJ2-1|TRBV7-6
ASSLAAEGAGYNEQF
>TRBJ2-2|TRBV2
ASLGQENTGELF
>TRBJ1-1|TRBV7-4
ASSLDNVDPNTEAF
>TRBJ2-3|TRBV6-5
ASSYSEVTDTQY
>TRBJ1-2|TRBV14
ASSPPTGGLYGYT
>TRBJ1-2|TRBV10-3
AISEAEYGYT
>TRBJ2-7|TRBV20-1
SARTGRASYEQY
>TRBJ1-1|TRBV18
ASSPSGQMNTEAF
>TRBJ1-1|TRBV12-3/TRBV12-4
ASSPAGGNTEAF
>TRBJ1-2|TRBV6-6
ASSYSRGLGDYGYT
>TRBJ2-2|TRBV6-5
ASSGPIKGSGELF
>TRBJ1-6|TRBV12-3/TRBV12-4
ASSFWKGTDNSPLH
>TRBJ1-1|TRBV7-6
ASSQAMAVEAF
>TRBJ2-3|TRBV27
ASSKGGAWADTQY
>TRBJ1-6|TRBV6-5
ASSYTVSSYNSPLH
>TRBJ2-1|TRBV3-1
ASSRGGTGYNEQF
>TRBJ1-1|TRBV6-1
ASSSVIEAF
>TRBJ2-1|TRBV7-6
ASRETSGDLSAYNEQF
>TRBJ1-2|TRBV7-9
ASSPTLRANYGYT
>TRBJ1-6|TRBV6-1
ASSERDGWDSPLH
>TRBJ1-2|TRBV24-1
ATSDRQGSGYGYT
>TRBJ2-2|TRBV27
ASSLVNTGELF
>TRBJ1-1|TRBV2
ASSINQGARKGVTPEAF
>TRBJ2-3|TRBV6-4
ASSDSTRGDTQY
>TRBJ2-1|TRBV12-3/TRBV12-4
ASSNRASSDNEQF
>TRBJ2-3|TRBV7-2
ASSLGFTSGDTQY
>TRBJ2-7|TRBV10-3
AIGGGRYEQY
>TRBJ2-3|TRBV3-1
ASSQTGTESTDTQY
>TRBJ2-7|TRBV7-9
ASSHKDRGPYEQY
>TRBJ2-5|TRBV2
ASGGQVEETQY
>TRBJ2-5|TRBV6-5
ASSYGTDQY
>TRBJ2-3|TRBV20-1
SATRRGGGDTQY
>TRBJ2-6|TRBV7-9
ASRGQGPNSGANVLT
>TRBJ2-3|TRBV6-5
ASSYSTAGPTDTQY
>TRBJ2-3|TRBV6-2/TRBV6-3
ASSDGQGATDTQY
>TRBJ1-5|TRBV28
ASRPTGEGQPQH
>TRBJ2-2|TRBV7-6
ASSYTSGELF
>TRBJ1-2|TRBV7-2
AIDIRATRGYT
>TRBJ2-3|TRBV10-3
AISDGTSFGDTQY
>TRBJ2-7|TRBV19
ASSILQGGEQY
>TRBJ1-1|TRBV19
ASSTIQGMSTEAF
>TRBJ2-3|TRBV7-8
ASSPGLAGSTDTQY
>TRBJ2-1|TRBV12-5
ASGLPLVGGPPYNEQF
>TRBJ2-7|TRBV12-3/TRBV12-4
ASSFAGGREQY
>TRBJ1-2|TRBV4-2
ASSQAPTGVYGYT
>TRBJ1-1|TRBV24-1
ATRGTGSVNTEAF
>TRBJ2-1|TRBV28
ASSLTGELVEQF
>TRBJ2-7|TRBV4-1
ASSHWDHEEY